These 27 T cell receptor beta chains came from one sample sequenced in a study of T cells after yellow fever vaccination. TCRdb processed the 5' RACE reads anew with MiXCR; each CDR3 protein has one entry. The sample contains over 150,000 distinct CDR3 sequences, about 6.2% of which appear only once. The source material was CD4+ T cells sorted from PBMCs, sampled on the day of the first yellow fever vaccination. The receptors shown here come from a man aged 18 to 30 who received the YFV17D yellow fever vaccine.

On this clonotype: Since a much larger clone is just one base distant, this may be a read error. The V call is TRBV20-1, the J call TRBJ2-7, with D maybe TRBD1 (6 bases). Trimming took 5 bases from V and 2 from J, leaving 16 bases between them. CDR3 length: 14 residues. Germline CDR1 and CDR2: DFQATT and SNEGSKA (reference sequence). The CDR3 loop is CSAATGHGPYEQYF. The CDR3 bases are TGCAGTGCTGCAACGGGACACGGCCCCTACGAGCAGTACTTC.

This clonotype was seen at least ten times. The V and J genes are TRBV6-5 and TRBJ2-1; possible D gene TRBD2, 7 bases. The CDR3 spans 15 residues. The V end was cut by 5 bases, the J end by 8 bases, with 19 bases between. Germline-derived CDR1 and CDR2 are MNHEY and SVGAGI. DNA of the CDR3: TGTGCCAGCAGTCCCCGGGGGGCTTTCGATTATGAGCAGTTCTTC. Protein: CASSPRGAFDYEQFF.

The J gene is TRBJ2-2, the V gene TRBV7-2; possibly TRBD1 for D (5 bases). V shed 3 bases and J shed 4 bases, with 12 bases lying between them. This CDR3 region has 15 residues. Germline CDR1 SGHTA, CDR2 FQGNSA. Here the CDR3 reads CASSFTFRATGELFF. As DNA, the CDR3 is TGTGCCAGCAGCTTCACGTTCAGGGCCACCGGGGAGCTGTTTTTT.

Here the CDR3 DNA reads TGCGCCAGCAGCCAAGATCGGGGTCCCTATGGCTACACCTTC. This encodes CASSQDRGPYGYTF. The gene calls are TRBV4-1 and TRBJ1-2; D not certain. The germline gives CDR1 MGHRA, CDR2 YSYEKL. This CDR3 contains 14 residues. V lost 0 bases to trimming and J lost 4 bases, with 9 bases between them.

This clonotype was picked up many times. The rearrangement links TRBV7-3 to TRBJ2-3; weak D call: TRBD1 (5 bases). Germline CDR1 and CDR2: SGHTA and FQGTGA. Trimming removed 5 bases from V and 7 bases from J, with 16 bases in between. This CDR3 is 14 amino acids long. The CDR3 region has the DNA TGTGCCAGCAGCCCATCCGAGCCAGGGCATACGCAGTATTTT. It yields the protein CASSPSEPGHTQYF. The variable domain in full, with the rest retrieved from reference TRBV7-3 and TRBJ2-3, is GAGVSQTPSNKVTEKGKYVELRCDPISGHTALYWYRQSLGQGPEFLIYFQGTGAADDSGLPNDRFFAVRPEGSVSTLKIQRTERGDSAVYLCASSPSEPGHTQYFGPGTRLTVL.

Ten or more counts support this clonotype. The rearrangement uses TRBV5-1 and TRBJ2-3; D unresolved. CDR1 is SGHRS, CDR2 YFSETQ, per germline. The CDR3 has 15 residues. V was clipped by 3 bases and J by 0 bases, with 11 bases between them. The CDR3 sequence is CASSSDPTSTDTQYF. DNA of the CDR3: TGCGCCAGCAGCTCGGACCCCACGAGCACAGATACGCAGTATTTT.

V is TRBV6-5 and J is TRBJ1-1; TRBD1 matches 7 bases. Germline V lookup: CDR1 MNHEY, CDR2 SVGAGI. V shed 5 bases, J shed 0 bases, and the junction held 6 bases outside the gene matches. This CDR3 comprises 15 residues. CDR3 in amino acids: CASSRPTGLNTEAFF. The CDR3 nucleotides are TGTGCCAGCAGTCGACCGACAGGGCTGAACACTGAAGCTTTCTTT.

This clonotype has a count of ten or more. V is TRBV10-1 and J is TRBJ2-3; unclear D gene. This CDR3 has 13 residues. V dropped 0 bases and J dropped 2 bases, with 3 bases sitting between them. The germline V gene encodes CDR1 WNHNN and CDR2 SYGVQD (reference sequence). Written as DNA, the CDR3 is TGCGCCAGCAGTGAGTCTACCACAGATACGCAGTATTTT. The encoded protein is CASSESTTDTQYF.

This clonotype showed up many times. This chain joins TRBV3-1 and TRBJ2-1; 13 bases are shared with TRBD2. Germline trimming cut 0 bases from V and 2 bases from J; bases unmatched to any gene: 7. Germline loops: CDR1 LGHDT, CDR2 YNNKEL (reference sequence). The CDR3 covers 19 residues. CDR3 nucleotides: TGTGCCAGCAGCCAAGAGTCGACTAGCGGGGGGACAACCTACAATGAGCAGTTCTTC. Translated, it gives CASSQESTSGGTTYNEQFF.

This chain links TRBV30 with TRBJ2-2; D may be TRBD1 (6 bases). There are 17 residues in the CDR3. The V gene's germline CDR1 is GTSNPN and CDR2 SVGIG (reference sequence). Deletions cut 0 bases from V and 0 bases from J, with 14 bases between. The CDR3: CAWSVGHMLANTGELFF. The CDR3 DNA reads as TGTGCCTGGAGTGTGGGACATATGCTCGCGAACACCGGGGAGCTGTTTTTT. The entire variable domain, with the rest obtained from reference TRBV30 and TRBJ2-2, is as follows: SQTIHQWPATLVQPVGSPLSLECTVEGTSNPNLYWYRQAAGRGLQLLFYSVGIGQISSEVPQNLSASRPQDRQFILSSKKLLLSDSGFYLCAWSVGHMLANTGELFFGEGSRLTVL.

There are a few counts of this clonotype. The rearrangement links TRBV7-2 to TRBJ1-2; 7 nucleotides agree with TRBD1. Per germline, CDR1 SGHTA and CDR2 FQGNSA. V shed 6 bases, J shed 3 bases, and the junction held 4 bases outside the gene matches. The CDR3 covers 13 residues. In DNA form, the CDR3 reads TGTGCCAGCAGTCCAACAGGGGACTATGGCTACACCTTC. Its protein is CASSPTGDYGYTF.

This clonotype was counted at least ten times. The CDR3 here is CASSSSTRGGNEQFF. CDR3 sequence (DNA): TGTGCCAGCAGCTCATCCACAAGGGGGGGGAATGAGCAGTTCTTC. V usage is TRBV7-6 and J usage is TRBJ2-1; D may be TRBD2 (7 bases). The CDR3 consists of 15 residues. The V end lost 4 bases, the J end lost 7 bases, and 17 bases lay between the germline ends. The V gene's germline CDR1 is SGHVS and CDR2 FNYEAQ.

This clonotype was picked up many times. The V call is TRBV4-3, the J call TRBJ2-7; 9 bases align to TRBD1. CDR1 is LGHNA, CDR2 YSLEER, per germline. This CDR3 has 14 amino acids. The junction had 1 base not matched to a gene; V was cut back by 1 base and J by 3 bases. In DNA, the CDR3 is TGCGCCAGCAGCCAAGCGGACAGGGGCTACGAGCAGTACTTC. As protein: CASSQADRGYEQYF.

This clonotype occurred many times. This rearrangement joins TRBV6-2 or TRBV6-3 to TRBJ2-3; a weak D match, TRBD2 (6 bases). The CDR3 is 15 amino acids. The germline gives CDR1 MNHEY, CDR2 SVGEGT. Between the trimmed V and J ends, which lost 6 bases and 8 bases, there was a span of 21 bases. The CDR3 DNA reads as TGTGCCAGCAGCAGTCCCGGGACTCGGCCTGGTACGCAGTATTTT. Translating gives CASSSPGTRPGTQYF.

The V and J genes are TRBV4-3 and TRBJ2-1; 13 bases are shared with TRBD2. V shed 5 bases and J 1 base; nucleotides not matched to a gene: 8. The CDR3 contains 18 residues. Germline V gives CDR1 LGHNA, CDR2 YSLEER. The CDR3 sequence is CASSSRLAGGWSYNEQFF. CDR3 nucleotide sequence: TGCGCCAGCAGCTCGCGACTAGCGGGGGGTTGGTCCTACAATGAGCAGTTCTTC.

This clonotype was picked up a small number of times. CDR3 sequence: CASSLTGQGLYSPLHF. The DNA of the CDR3 is TGCGCCAGCAGCTTGACAGGACAGGGCTTGTATTCACCCCTCCACTTT. This chain connects TRBV5-1 to TRBJ1-6, with TRBD1 identical over 8 bases. This CDR3 comprises 16 residues. V shed 1 base and J 8 bases; nucleotides not matched to a gene: 8. CDR1 is SGHRS and CDR2 is YFSETQ in the germline V gene.

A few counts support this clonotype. The chain's CDR3 is CATGQGETGANVLTF. The CDR3 nucleotides are TGTGCCACCGGGCAGGGAGAAACTGGGGCCAACGTCCTGACTTTC. The chain recombines TRBV27 with TRBJ2-6; D may match TRBD1 or TRBD2 (5 bases each). Per the germline V gene, CDR1 is MNHEY and CDR2 is SMNVEV (reference sequence). The V gene lost 10 bases and the J gene lost 2 bases, with 15 bases spanning the gap. There are 15 residues in the CDR3.

The CDR3 DNA follows: TGTGCCAGCAGCCGCCGGGACAGGGGCAATGAGCAGTTCTTC. Protein product: CASSRRDRGNEQFF. The chain is built from TRBV5-4 and TRBJ2-1; TRBD1 aligns across 10 bases. The CDR3 loop spans 14 amino acids. The V segment lost 4 bases and the J segment 6 bases; nucleotides outside the gene matches: 4. From germline, CDR1 is SGHNT and CDR2 YYREEE (reference sequence). The full variable domain, its missing parts supplied by reference TRBV5-4 and TRBJ2-1, is ETGVTQSPTHLIKTRGQQVTLRCSSQSGHNTVSWYQQALGQGPQFIFQYYREEENGRGNFPPRFSGLQFPNYSSELNVNALELDDSALYLCASSRRDRGNEQFFGPGTRLTVL.

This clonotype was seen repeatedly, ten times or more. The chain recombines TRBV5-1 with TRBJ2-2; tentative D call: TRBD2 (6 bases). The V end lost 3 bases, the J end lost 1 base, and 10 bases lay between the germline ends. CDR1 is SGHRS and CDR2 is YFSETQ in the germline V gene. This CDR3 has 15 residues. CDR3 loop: CASSYGGLNTGELFF. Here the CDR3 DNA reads TGCGCCAGCAGCTACGGGGGACTGAACACCGGGGAGCTGTTTTTT.

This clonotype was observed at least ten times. The CDR3 protein is CASSLALGSSDTQYF. The CDR3 DNA follows: TGCGCCAGCAGCTTGGCACTGGGGAGCTCAGATACGCAGTATTTT. The V gene is TRBV5-1, the J gene TRBJ2-3, with D possibly TRBD2 on 5 matching bases. V was pared by 0 bases and J by 4 bases, with 12 bases between. CDR3 length equals 15 residues. The germline V gene encodes CDR1 SGHRS and CDR2 YFSETQ.

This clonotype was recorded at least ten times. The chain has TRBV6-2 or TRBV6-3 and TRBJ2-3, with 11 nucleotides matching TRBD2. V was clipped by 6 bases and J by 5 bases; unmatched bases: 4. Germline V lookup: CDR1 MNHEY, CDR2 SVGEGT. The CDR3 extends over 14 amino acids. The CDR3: CASRRGLAGDTQYF. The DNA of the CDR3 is TGTGCCAGCAGACGTGGACTAGCGGGAGATACGCAGTATTTT.

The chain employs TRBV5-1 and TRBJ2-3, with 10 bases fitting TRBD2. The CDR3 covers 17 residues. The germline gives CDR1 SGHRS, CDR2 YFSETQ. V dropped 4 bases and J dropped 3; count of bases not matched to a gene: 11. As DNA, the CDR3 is TGCGCCAGCAGCACCGGGACTAGCGAAAGTTGGACAGATACGCAGTATTTT. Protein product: CASSTGTSESWTDTQYF.

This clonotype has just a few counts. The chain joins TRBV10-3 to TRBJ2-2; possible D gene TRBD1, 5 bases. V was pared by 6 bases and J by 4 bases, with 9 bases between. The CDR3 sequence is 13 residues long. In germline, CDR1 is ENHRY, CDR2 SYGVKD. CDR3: CAIRQVSTGELFF. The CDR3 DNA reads TGTGCCATCAGACAGGTCTCCACCGGGGAGCTGTTTTTT.

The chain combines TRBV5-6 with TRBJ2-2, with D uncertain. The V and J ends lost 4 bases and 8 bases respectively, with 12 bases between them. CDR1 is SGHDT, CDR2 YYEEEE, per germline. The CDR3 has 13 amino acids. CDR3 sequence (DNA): TGTGCCAGCAGCAGACAAAGGGTTGGGGAGCTGTTTTTT. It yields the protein CASSRQRVGELFF.

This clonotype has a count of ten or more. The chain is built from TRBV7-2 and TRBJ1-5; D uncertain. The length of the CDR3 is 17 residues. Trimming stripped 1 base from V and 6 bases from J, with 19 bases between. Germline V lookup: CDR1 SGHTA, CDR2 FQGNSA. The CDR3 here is CASSLGVGPWSGQPQHF. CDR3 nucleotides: TGTGCCAGCAGCTTAGGGGTGGGTCCCTGGTCAGGTCAGCCCCAGCATTTT.

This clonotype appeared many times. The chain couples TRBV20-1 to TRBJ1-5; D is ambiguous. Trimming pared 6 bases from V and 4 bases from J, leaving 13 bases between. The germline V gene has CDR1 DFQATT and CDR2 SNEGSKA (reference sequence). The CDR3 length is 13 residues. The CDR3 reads CSAGGRLNQPQHF. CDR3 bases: TGCAGTGCCGGCGGACGGCTGAATCAGCCCCAGCATTTT.

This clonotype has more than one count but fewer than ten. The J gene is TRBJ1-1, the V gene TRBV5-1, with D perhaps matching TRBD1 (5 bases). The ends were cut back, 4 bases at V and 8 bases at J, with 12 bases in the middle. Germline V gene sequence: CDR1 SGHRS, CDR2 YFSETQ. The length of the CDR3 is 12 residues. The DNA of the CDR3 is TGCGCCAGCAGCGGGGCCGGACGGGAAGCTTTCTTT. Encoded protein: CASSGAGREAFF.